This T cell receptor beta chain was recorded in a study of T-cell reconstitution after alpha-beta-depleted transplantation in children. General study points: Newly produced T cells mostly provided counts and TCRbeta diversity after one year, as hyperexpanded clones declined. Some patients' high day-60 TCRbeta diversity was attributed to recipient cells surviving conditioning. Reportedly, alpha-beta T cells present about two months post-transplant originated from several hundred expanded clones of graft origin.

For TCRbeta, the library was prepared with unique molecular identifiers. TCRdb itself ran the PCR reads through MiXCR, one entry per CDR3 protein. The sample lists about 980,000 distinct CDR3 sequences, under 30% occurring once. V was clipped by 2 bases and J by 5 bases, with 9 bases between them. Germline V gene sequence: CDR1 MNHEY, CDR2 SVGEGT. CDR3 length equals 13 residues. A word on this clonotype: The antigen is unknown.

Sequenced material: PBMCs, mostly from graft donor cells, taken 360 days after TCRalphabeta/CD19-depleted stem cell transplant. The chain combines TRBV6-2 or TRBV6-3 with TRBJ1-2; D remains unclear. This receptor was taken from a boy less than two years old who had a stem cell transplant for SCID, so the T cells may come from the graft donor. CDR3 region: CASSYATLYGYTF. The DNA of the CDR3 is TGTGCCAGCAGTTACGCGACTCTTTATGGCTACACCTTC.